Sequencing of this TCR beta chain was carried out in a study of cytomegalovirus exposure and HLA in healthy donors. Unmatched junction bases numbered 13, after V lost 6 bases and J lost 3 bases. CDR3 length: 16 amino acids. In germline, CDR1 is SEHNR, CDR2 FQNEAQ (reference sequence). Points from the study as a whole: TCR beta sequences reportedly predicted the HLA-A and HLA-B alleles of most subjects accurately. Altogether, some 170 TCR beta chains were recorded as cytomegalovirus-associated. CMV serostatus was the only immune exposure information that was available. In a later analysis, TCR beta V- and J-gene trimming showed a link to a missense DCLRE1C variant.

Worth noting for this clone: Its antigen is currently unknown.

PCR involved 60 Vbeta and 13 Jbeta primers. Profiled with immunoSEQ multiplex PCR; TCRdb holds only in-frame clones, not every one. There are tens of thousands of clones in the sample, with about 1.2% held by the top ten. The chain recombines TRBV7-9 with TRBJ2-5, with 7 bases fitting TRBD2. The receptor comes from a woman aged 40 to 49 in good health and CMV-seronegative. The specimen was PBMCs. This chain's CDR3 is CASSSQPSGREETQYF. The CDR3 DNA follows: TGTGCCAGCAGTTCCCAACCTAGCGGACGAGAAGAGACCCAGTACTTC. The entire variable domain, with the rest obtained from reference TRBV7-9 and TRBJ2-5, is as follows: DTGVSQNPRHKITKRGQNVTFRCDPISEHNRLYWYRQTLGQGPEFLTYFQNEAQLEKSRLLSDRFSAERPKGSFSTLEIQRTEQGDSAMYLCASSSQPSGREETQYFGPGTRLLVL.